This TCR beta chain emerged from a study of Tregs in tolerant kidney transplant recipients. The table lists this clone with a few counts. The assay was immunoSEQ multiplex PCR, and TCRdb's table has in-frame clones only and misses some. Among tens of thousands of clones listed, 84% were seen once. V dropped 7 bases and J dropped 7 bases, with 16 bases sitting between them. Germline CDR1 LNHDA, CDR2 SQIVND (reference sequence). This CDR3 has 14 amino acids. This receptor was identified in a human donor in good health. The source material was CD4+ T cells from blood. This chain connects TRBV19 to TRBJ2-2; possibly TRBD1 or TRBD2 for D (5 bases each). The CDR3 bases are TGTGCCAGTACCCCATCGGGGCTCGGCGGGGAGCTGTTTTTT. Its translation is CASTPSGLGGELFF. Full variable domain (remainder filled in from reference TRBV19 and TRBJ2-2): DGGITQSPKYLFRKEGQNVTLSCEQNLNHDAMYWYRQDPGQGLRLIYYSQIVNDFQKGDIAEGYSVSREKKESFPLTVTSAQKNPTAFYLCASTPSGLGGELFFGEGSRLTVL.